Presented here are 9 T cell receptor beta chains from one specimen sequenced in a study of T cells in women clearing cervical HPV infection. Clones were sequenced by immunoSEQ multiplex PCR, and TCRdb holds only the in-frame ones, with some missing. The data include roughly 38,000 clones; the top ten clones carry around 6.5%. Specimen: blood buffy coat. The source is a woman aged 18 to 75 with a cervical HPV16 infection that either progressed to CIN3+ or cleared (not recorded which).

As regards this clone: The missing CDR3 end, 3 residues past where the read stops, is filled in from the germline J gene. The chain joins TRBV5-1 to TRBJ2-2, with D possibly being TRBD1 (6 bases). Trimming left V 4 bases short and J 5 bases short, with 9 bases between. CDR3 size: 13 residues. Germline V gene data show CDR1 as SGHRS and CDR2 as YFSETQ. The covered CDR3 bases are TGCGCCAGCAGCCACACAGGGACCGGGGAG. Amino acids: CASSHTGTGE. The entire CDR3 protein reads CASSHTGTGELFF.

As to this clone: Coverage ceases 3 residues before the CDR3 finishes, and the germline J gene fills in the end. The V gene is TRBV4-1, the J gene TRBJ2-5; D gene uncertain. V dropped 3 bases and J dropped 3 bases, with 8 bases sitting between them. The CDR3 covers 13 residues. CDR1 is MGHRA and CDR2 is YSYEKL in the germline V gene. CDR3 DNA, as far as it was read: TGCGCCAGCAGCCAGCACAACGAAGAGACC. Protein sequence: CASSQHNEET. The whole CDR3 sequence reads CASSQHNEETQYF.

Comment on this clone: The read falls 3 residues short of the CDR3 end, and the missing part is taken from the germline J gene. This same CDR3 is encoded by further DNA sequences in the sample. The V call is TRBV18, the J call TRBJ1-3, with 7 bases lining up with TRBD1. CDR3 length equals 14 residues. The V segment lost 6 bases and the J segment 4 bases; nucleotides outside the gene matches: 6. In germline, CDR1 is KGHSH, CDR2 LQKENI. The sequenced CDR3 bases are TGTGCCAGCTCCCCTACAGGGGACGGAAACACC. This sequence encodes CASSPTGDGNT. The entire CDR3 reads CASSPTGDGNTIYF.

Points on this clone: With the read ending 3 residues before the CDR3 end, the germline J gene is used to fill in that end. This chain links TRBV7-3 with TRBJ2-3; the D gene is possibly TRBD2 (6 bases). V gave up 4 bases and J gave up 5 bases, with 16 bases separating them. This CDR3 is built from 15 residues. Germline assignment: CDR1 SGHTA and CDR2 FQGTGA. The CDR3 DNA, read in part, is TGTGCCAGCAGCTCCCGACAGTTCGGGGGAGATACG. Translating it yields CASSSRQFGGDT. The whole CDR3 region reads CASSSRQFGGDTQYF.

A remark on this clone: The CDR3 goes on 3 residues after the read ends, and that part is filled in from the germline J gene. The V call is TRBV16, the J call TRBJ2-1; D is undetermined. There are 12 residues in the CDR3. Trimming removed 4 bases from V and 5 bases from J, with 6 bases in between. Germline V gene lookup returns CDR1 KGHSY and CDR2 FQNENV. CDR3 bases read: TGTGCCAGCAGCCCCTCTAACAATGAG. Translated, it gives CASSPSNNE. In full, the CDR3 reads CASSPSNNEQFF.

Worth noting for this clone: Read coverage stops 3 residues before the CDR3 terminus; the germline J gene supplies the remainder. The J gene is TRBJ2-1, the V gene TRBV6-2 or TRBV6-3; the D gene is possibly TRBD2 (6 bases). This CDR3 is built from 12 residues. V lost 4 bases, J lost 6 bases, and 7 bases lay in between. Looked up from germline, CDR1 is MNHEY and CDR2 is SVGEGT. CDR3 bases read: TGTGCCAGCAGTTTCGGGGGCAATGAG. Translating gives CASSFGGNE. Given in full, the CDR3 is CASSFGGNEQFF.

As for this clone: The missing CDR3 end, 3 residues past where the read stops, is filled in from the germline J gene. The chain joins TRBV20-1 to TRBJ1-5; perhaps TRBD1 as D (5 bases). Germline lookup yields CDR1 DFQATT and CDR2 SNEGSKA (reference sequence). The CDR3 totals 14 residues. V was shortened by 5 bases and J by 6 bases, with 17 bases between the two germline ends. CDR3 in amino acids: CSASYGGSLQPQHF. The part of the CDR3 DNA that was read is TGCAGTGCTTCGTATGGGGGGAGTCTTCAGCCC.

Concerning this clone: The CDR3 is cut off 3 residues early in the read; its end comes from the germline J gene. The gene calls are TRBV19 and TRBJ2-3, with 7 bases that match TRBD1. This CDR3 is 15 amino acids long. V shed 3 bases, J shed 4 bases, and the junction held 7 bases outside the gene matches. The germline CDR1 and CDR2 sequences are LNHDA and SQIVND (reference sequence). The part of the CDR3 DNA that was read is TGTGCCAGTAGTATGGTCAGGGGGATCGCAGATACG. Amino acids: CASSMVRGIADT. The CDR3 in full is CASSMVRGIADTQYF.

Comment on this clone: The read comes to an end 3 residues before the CDR3 does, leaving the germline J gene to fill in the end. The chain carries TRBV18 and TRBJ2-7; 9 nucleotides agree with TRBD1. This CDR3 region has 16 residues. V trimming: 4 bases; J trimming: 3 bases; junction bases outside the gene matches: 10. CDR1 and CDR2 (germline): KGHSH, LQKENI. The CDR3 reads CASSQFPPGQGYEQYF. CDR3 DNA, as far as it was read: TGTGCCAGCTCACAATTCCCACCGGGACAGGGCTACGAG.